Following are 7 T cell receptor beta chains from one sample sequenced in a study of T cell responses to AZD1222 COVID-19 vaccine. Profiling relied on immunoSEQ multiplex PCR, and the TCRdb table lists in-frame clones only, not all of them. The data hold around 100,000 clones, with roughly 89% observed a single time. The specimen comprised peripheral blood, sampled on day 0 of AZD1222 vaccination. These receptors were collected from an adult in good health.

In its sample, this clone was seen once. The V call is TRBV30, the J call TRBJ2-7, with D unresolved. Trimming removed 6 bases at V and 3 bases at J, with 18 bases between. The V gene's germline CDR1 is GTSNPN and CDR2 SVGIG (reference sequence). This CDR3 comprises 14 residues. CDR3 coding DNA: TGTGCCTGTAACTCCAGGTGGCCGAGCTACGAGCAGTACTTC. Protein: CACNSRWPSYEQYF.

This CDR3 reads CASSPGSGLDEKLFF. In DNA form, the CDR3 reads TGTGCCAGCAGCCCAGGAAGTGGGCTTGATGAAAAACTGTTTTTT. The chain links TRBV7-9 to TRBJ1-4; no definite D call. This CDR3 comprises 15 residues. V was shortened by 5 bases and J by 6 bases, with 16 bases between the two germline ends. Germline lookup yields CDR1 SEHNR and CDR2 FQNEAQ (reference sequence).

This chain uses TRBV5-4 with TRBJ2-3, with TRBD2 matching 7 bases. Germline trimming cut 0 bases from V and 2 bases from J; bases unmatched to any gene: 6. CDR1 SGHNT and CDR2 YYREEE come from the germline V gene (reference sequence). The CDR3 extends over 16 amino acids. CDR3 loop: CASSLAGGTPTDTQYF. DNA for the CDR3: TGTGCCAGCAGCTTGGCCGGGGGGACCCCCACAGATACGCAGTATTTT.

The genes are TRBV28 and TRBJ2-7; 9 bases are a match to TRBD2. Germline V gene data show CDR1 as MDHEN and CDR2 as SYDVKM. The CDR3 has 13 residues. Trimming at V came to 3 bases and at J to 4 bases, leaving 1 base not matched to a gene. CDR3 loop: CASSFSGRYEQYF. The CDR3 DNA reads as TGTGCCAGCAGTTTCAGCGGGAGGTACGAGCAGTACTTC.

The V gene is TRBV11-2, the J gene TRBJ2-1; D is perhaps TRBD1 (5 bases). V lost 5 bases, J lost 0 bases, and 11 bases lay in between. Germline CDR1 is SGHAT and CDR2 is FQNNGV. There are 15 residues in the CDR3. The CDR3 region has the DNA TGTGCCAGCAGCGAACAGGTTCACTCCTACAATGAGCAGTTCTTC. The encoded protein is CASSEQVHSYNEQFF.

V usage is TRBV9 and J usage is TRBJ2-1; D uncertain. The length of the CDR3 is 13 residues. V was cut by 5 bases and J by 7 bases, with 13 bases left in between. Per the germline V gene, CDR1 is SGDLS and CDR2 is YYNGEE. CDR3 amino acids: CASSLQYKNEQFF. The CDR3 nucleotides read TGTGCCAGCAGTTTACAATACAAGAATGAGCAGTTCTTC. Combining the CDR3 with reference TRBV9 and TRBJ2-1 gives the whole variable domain DSGVTQTPKHLITATGQRVTLRCSPRSGDLSVYWYQQSLDQGLQFLIQYYNGEERAKGNILERFSAQQFPDLHSELNLSSLELGDSALYFCASSLQYKNEQFFGPGTRLTVL.

The CDR3 here is CASSLPRGGKNIQYF. In nucleotides, the CDR3 is TGTGCCAGCAGTCTCCCTCGGGGGGGCAAAAACATTCAGTACTTC. The chain couples TRBV6-5 to TRBJ2-4; TRBD2 matches at 8 bases. The ends lost 5 bases at V and 3 bases at J; junction bases unmatched: 6. The CDR3 has 15 amino acids. From germline, CDR1 is MNHEY and CDR2 SVGAGI.